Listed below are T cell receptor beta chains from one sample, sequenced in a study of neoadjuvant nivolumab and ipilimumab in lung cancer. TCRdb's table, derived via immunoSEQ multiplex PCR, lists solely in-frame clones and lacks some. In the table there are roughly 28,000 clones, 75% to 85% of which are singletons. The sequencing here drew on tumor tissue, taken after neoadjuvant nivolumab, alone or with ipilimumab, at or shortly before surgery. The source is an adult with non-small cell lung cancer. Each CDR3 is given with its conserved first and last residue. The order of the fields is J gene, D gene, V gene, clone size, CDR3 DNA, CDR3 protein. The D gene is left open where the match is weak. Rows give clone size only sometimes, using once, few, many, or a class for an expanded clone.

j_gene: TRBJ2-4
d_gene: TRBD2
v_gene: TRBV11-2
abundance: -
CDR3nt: TGTGCCAGCAGCTCGGGACTAGCGGGGAAAAACATTCAGTACTTC
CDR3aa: CASSSGLAGKNIQYF

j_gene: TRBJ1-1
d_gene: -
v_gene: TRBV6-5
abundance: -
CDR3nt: TGTGCCAGCAGTCATGAGATTGATAGAGAAGCTTTCTTT
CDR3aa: CASSHEIDREAFF

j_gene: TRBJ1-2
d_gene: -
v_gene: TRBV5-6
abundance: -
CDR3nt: TGTGCCAGCAGCTTGGAACGGAAATTGGGCTACACCTTC
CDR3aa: CASSLERKLGYTF

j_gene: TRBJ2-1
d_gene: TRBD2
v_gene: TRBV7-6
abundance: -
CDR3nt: TGTGCCAGCAGCGTCGGACTAGCGGGGACATTAAACAATGAGCAGTTCTTC
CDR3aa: CASSVGLAGTLNNEQFF

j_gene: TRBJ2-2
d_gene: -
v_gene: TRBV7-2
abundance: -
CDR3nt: TGTGCCAGCAGCTTAACGGGGTCGATGAACACCGGGGAGCTGTTTTTT
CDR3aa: CASSLTGSMNTGELFF

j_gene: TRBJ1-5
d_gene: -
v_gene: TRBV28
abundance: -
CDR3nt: TGTGCCAGCAGCCCACCCTCCAGGGTGAGAAGCAATCAGCCCCAGCATTTT
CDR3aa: CASSPPSRVRSNQPQHF

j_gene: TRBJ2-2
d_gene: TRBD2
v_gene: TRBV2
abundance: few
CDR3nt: TGTGCCAGCAGTCCCCGGACTAGCCGGGGCACCGGGGAGCTGTTTTTT
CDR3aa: CASSPRTSRGTGELFF

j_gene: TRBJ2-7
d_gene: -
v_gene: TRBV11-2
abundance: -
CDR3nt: TGTGCCAGCAGCTTAGGAGGTCGGCGGGGCGATCCGTACTCCTACGAGCAGTACTTC
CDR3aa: CASSLGGRRGDPYSYEQYF

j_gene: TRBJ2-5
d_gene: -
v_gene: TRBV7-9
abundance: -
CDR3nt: TGTGCCAGCAGCTTACAGGAAGAGACCCAGTACTTC
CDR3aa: CASSLQEETQYF

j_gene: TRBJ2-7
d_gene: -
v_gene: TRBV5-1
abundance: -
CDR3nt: TGCGCCAGCAGCTTGAACTACGAGCAGTACTTC
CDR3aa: CASSLNYEQYF

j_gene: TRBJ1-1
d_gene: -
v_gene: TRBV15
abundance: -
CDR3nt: TGTGCCACCAGCAGAGTGGGTGACTTCAGAGAAGCTTTCTTT
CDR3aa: CATSRVGDFREAFF

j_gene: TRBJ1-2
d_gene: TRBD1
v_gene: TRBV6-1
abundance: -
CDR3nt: TGTGCCAGCAGTATCGCGCCGGGACAGGATAATGGCTACACCTTC
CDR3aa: CASSIAPGQDNGYTF

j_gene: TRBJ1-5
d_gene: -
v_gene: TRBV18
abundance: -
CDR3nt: TGTGCCAGCTCACCAGGAGCGGATCAGCCCCAGCATTTT
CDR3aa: CASSPGADQPQHF

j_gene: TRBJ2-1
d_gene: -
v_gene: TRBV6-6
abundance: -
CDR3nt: TGTGCCAGCAGGCGCCCGGGGGAGGGGGTGACTGAGCAGTTCTTC
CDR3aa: CASRRPGEGVTEQFF

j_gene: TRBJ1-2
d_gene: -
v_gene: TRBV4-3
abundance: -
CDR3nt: TGCGCCAGCAGCCAAGAAACAGCGGGCTATGGCTACACCTTC
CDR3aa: CASSQETAGYGYTF

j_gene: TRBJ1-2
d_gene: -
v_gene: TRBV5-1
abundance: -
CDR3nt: TGCGCCAGCAGCTCCCGGACAGATTACTATGGCTACACCTTC
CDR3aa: CASSSRTDYYGYTF

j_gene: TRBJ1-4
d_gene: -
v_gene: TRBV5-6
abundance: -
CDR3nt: TGTGCCAGCAGCTTGGGGACAGCAAGGTGGAAACTGTTTTTT
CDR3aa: CASSLGTARWKLFF

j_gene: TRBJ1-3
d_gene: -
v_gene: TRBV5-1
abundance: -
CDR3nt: TGCGCCAGCAGCGATGGCGCGGGAAACACCATATATTTT
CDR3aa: CASSDGAGNTIYF